Detailed here is one T cell receptor (beta chain). There is no known antigen for this receptor. Base qualities were left out, and no much larger clone turns up one base away. The sample comes from a study of blood T cell repertoires in COVID-19 (dated by TCRdb to the early 2020s). Turning to the overall study: The collaborator samples originated in the United States, Italy and Spain and spanned the acute and convalescent phases of COVID-19. A freely available public database, intended as a resource for researchers studying the immune response to SARS-CoV-2, is where the repertoires were released. Where HLA class I and class II types were available, the types were taken from metadata supplied by the sample provider, not from assay-based typing. Samples came from the ongoing ImmuneRACE study (first 160 participants) plus 1,254 subjects from 6 global collaborators. The dataset comprised deeply sampled blood TCRbeta repertoires from subjects exposed to, actively infected with, or recovered from COVID-19. A de-identified subject ID, COVID-19 status, age in years and sex were almost always included in the sample metadata. The prospective study material was composed of cDNA or gDNA derived from T cells, B-cell-depleted T cells, or PBMCs. Findings and caveats that apply to the study as a whole: The amount of clinical and demographic metadata varied by source and participant and was provided uncurated.

TCRbeta CDR3 regions were amplified from genomic DNA by means of the immunoSEQ Assay, a bias-controlled multiplex PCR. Turning to the authors' computational methods: The number of nucleated cells in each sample was estimated from the amplification of reference gene primers within the assay. To quantify the absolute abundance of each unique TCRbeta CDR3 rearrangement, sequence reads were collapsed and filtered. Productive Simpson clonality was computed per sample as the square root of Simpson's diversity index over productive rearrangements. TCRdb holds this immuneACCESS table with in-frame rearrangements only. Some clones are missing; in checked studies, unresolved V genes explain under half, and the rest has no known cause. From that table come the V and J calls and clone size; the DNA was used to work out D and trimming. The sample table shows around 200,000 clones, and over 80% are seen once. Jointly, the top ten make up around 6.5% of the sample.

V is trimmed back by 4 bases and J by 8 bases, and the junction contains 13 bases that no gene match accounts for. The germline V gene gives CDR1 as ENHRY and CDR2 as SYGVKD. Reading from cysteine to phenylalanine, the CDR3 counts 15 amino acids. The sequence is cut down to CDR3 DNA, 45 bases in frame from base 1. Whole blood was collected in K2EDTA tubes by collaborating institutions according to the institutions' own protocols. For TCRbeta analysis, collaborators shipped samples in one of three forms: frozen whole blood, isolated PBMCs, or DNA extracted from either of those sample types. The sequence joins TRBV10-3 to TRBJ1-2; TRBD1 fits 7 bases in the junction. Source material: peripheral blood. This clonotype was sampled from a woman in her thirties or forties with acute or convalescent COVID-19. The DNA is as follows: TGTGCCATCAGTGCCCCGGACAGGCCCTACTGGGGCTACACCTTC. Translated, it gives CAISAPDRPYWGYTF.